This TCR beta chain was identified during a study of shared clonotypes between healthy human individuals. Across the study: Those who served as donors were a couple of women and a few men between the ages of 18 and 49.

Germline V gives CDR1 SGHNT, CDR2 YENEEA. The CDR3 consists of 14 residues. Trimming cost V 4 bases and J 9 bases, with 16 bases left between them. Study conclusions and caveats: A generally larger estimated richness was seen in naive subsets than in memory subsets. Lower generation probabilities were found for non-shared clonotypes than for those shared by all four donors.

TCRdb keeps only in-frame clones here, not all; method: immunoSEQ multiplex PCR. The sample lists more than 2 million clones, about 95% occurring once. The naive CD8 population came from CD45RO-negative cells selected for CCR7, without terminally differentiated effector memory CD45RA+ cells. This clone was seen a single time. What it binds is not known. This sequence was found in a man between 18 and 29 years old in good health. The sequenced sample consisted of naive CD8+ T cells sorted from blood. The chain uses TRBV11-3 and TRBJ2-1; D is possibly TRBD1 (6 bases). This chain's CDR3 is CASSSADSPSEQFF. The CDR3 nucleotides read TGTGCCAGCAGCTCGGCGGACAGTCCGAGTGAGCAGTTCTTC.